Listed here are 9 T cell receptor beta chains from one sample, sequenced in a study of regulatory T cells in long-lasting Graves disease. Through Arm-PCR of CDR3 regions and iRepertoire HTBI primers, TCR beta libraries were built. TCRdb re-called the multiplex PCR reads through MiXCR, storing one row per CDR3 protein. The data show roughly 400,000 distinct CDR3 sequences, with around a fifth seen just once and 14% held by the top ten. Time point denoted: persistent/refractory GD, antithyroid drugs over 5 years with positive TRAb. After RNA was extracted from PBMCs, the TCR library was made from it. The sequenced sample was peripheral blood mononuclear cells (PBMCs), obtained when the disease was refractory, from a patient treated with antithyroid drugs. The receptor source for this set is a female donor with Graves disease.

Regarding this clonotype: A single base separates this from a much larger clone, so it may be a read error. The chain uses TRBV2 and TRBJ1-1, with D hard to call. This CDR3 region has 13 residues. CDR1 is SNHLY, CDR2 FYNNEI, per germline. DNA for the CDR3: TGTGCCAGCAGTGAAGAGTGGAACACTGGAGCTTTCTTT. Encoded protein: CASSEEWNTGAFF.

The chain employs TRBV10-3 and TRBJ1-4; 7 bases agree with TRBD1. V was pared by 6 bases and J by 6 bases, with 7 bases of the junction left unmatched. CDR1 and CDR2 from the germline V gene are ENHRY and SYGVKD. The CDR3 spans 14 residues. CDR3 coding DNA: TGTGCCATCAGGGGGGACAGTGGCGATGAAAAACTGTTTTTT. It yields the protein CAIRGDSGDEKLFF.

The genes are TRBV30 and TRBJ1-1; D is undetermined. Trimming took 3 bases from V and 1 from J, leaving 3 bases between them. Germline CDR1 reads GTSNPN; CDR2 reads SVGIG (reference sequence). This CDR3 comprises 11 residues. For the CDR3, the DNA is TGTGCCTGGAGGGCGAACACTGAAGCTTTCTTT. Translated, it gives CAWRANTEAFF.

This clonotype was counted between two and nine times. The chain is built from TRBV6-1 and TRBJ2-7; D might be TRBD1 (6 bases). The CDR3 has 13 residues. Looked up from germline, CDR1 is MNHNS and CDR2 is SASEGT. The V gene lost 6 bases and the J gene lost 2 bases, with 11 bases spanning the gap. CDR3: CASRREGAYEQYF. CDR3 nucleotide sequence: TGTGCCAGCAGACGTGAGGGGGCCTACGAGCAGTACTTC.

Many counts were recorded for this clonotype. The gene calls are TRBV7-6 and TRBJ1-4; the match to TRBD1 covers 8 bases. The germline gives CDR1 SGHVS, CDR2 FNYEAQ. Germline trimming cut 3 bases from V and 7 bases from J; bases unmatched to any gene: 10. This CDR3 contains 16 residues. The CDR3 nucleotides read TGTGCCAGCAGCTTGCGTCAGGGGGCTGGAAGTGAAAAACTGTTTTTT. Translated: CASSLRQGAGSEKLFF.

At least ten counts were recorded for this clonotype. The chain uses TRBV28 and TRBJ2-7; D call uncertain. The germline CDR1 and CDR2 sequences are MDHEN and SYDVKM. V lost 5 bases and J 7 bases, leaving 9 bases between the germline ends. CDR3 size: 11 residues. In nucleotides, the CDR3 is TGTGCCAGCAGTATCCTTACAGAGCAGTACTTC. It translates to CASSILTEQYF.

On this clonotype itself: A much larger clone sits a single nucleotide away, making a read error possible. The CDR3 here is CASSLAREQGAEAFF. Here the CDR3 DNA reads TGTGCCAGCAGCTTAGCCCGAGAACAGGGCGCTGAAGCTTTCTTT. The chain recombines TRBV11-2 with TRBJ1-1; a possible D gene is TRBD1 (6 bases). Per the germline V gene, CDR1 is SGHAT and CDR2 is FQNNGV. V was trimmed by 1 base and J by 6 bases, leaving 15 bases between them. The CDR3 sequence is 15 residues long.

There are many counts of this clonotype. J is TRBJ2-2 and V is TRBV28, with D unresolved. Germline V CDR1 and CDR2: MDHEN, SYDVKM. Trimming cost V 3 bases and J 2 bases, with 10 bases left between them. The CDR3 has 15 residues. CDR3 DNA: TGTGCCAGCAGTTTCGTGGTAGCCAACACCGGGGAGCTGTTTTTT. Its protein is CASSFVVANTGELFF.

This clonotype was seen more than once but under ten times. A much larger clone differs from this one at a single base, so this may be a read error. The chain employs TRBV15 and TRBJ1-1; TRBD1 aligns across 7 bases. Per germline, CDR1 LNHNV and CDR2 YYDKDF (reference sequence). The CDR3 extends over 16 amino acids. CDR3 bases: TGTGCCACCAGCAGGGACCCAGGGGGGTTGGACACTGAAGCTTCCTTT. Translation: CATSRDPGGLDTEASF.